This is a list of T cell receptor beta chains from one sample in a study of regulatory T cells in long-lasting Graves disease. One entry per CDR3 protein results from TCRdb running MiXCR on the multiplex PCR reads. The data contain a few hundred thousand distinct CDR3 sequences, about 18% of them singletons. This material consisted of peripheral blood mononuclear cells (PBMCs), taken at new diagnosis, from a patient treated with antithyroid drugs. All receptors derive from a female donor with Graves disease. The CDR3 runs from the conserved cysteine through the conserved F or W. D genes are given only for firm matches. Rows may omit the clone size; those that give it use once, few, many or a size class.

d_gene: -
v_gene: TRBV6-2/TRBV6-3
j_gene: TRBJ1-2
abundance: -
CDR3aa: CASSTLRGDYGYTF
CDR3nt: TGTGCCAGCAGTACCCTAAGGGGGGACTATGGCTACACCTTC

d_gene: TRBD1
v_gene: TRBV24-1
j_gene: TRBJ2-7
abundance: many
CDR3aa: CATSEAGTAETTPQYF
CDR3nt: TGTGCCACCAGTGAGGCCGGGACAGCCGAGACTACGCCGCAGTACTTC

d_gene: TRBD1
v_gene: TRBV5-1
j_gene: TRBJ1-1
abundance: many
CDR3aa: CASSLARRGLVTEAFF
CDR3nt: TGCGCCAGCAGCTTGGCCCGCAGGGGGCTAGTCACTGAAGCTTTCTTT

d_gene: -
v_gene: TRBV27
j_gene: TRBJ1-2
abundance: many
CDR3aa: CASSLLPPRGRLGYGYTF
CDR3nt: TGTGCCAGCAGTTTATTACCCCCACGGGGGAGGTTGGGCTATGGCTACACCTTC

d_gene: -
v_gene: TRBV6-2/TRBV6-3
j_gene: TRBJ1-1
abundance: many
CDR3aa: CASSRDVGTEAFF
CDR3nt: TGTGCCAGCAGCCGGGACGTCGGGACTGAAGCTTTCTTT

d_gene: TRBD2
v_gene: TRBV20-1
j_gene: TRBJ2-1
abundance: many
CDR3aa: CSADLAGGPYNEQFF
CDR3nt: TGCAGTGCGGACCTAGCGGGAGGGCCTTACAATGAGCAGTTCTTC

d_gene: -
v_gene: TRBV4-1
j_gene: TRBJ1-2
abundance: -
CDR3aa: CASSQVFRGSGYGYTF
CDR3nt: TGCGCCAGCAGCCAAGTTTTTAGGGGCTCGGGCTATGGCTACACCTTC

d_gene: TRBD2
v_gene: TRBV2
j_gene: TRBJ2-7
abundance: many
CDR3aa: CASKPGGQHEQYF
CDR3nt: TGTGCCAGCAAGCCGGGAGGCCAACACGAGCAGTACTTC

d_gene: -
v_gene: TRBV11-3
j_gene: TRBJ1-1
abundance: many
CDR3aa: CASSLVGSMNTEAFF
CDR3nt: TGTGCCAGCAGCCTTGTCGGGTCGATGAACACTGAAGCTTTCTTT

d_gene: -
v_gene: TRBV15
j_gene: TRBJ1-5
abundance: few
CDR3aa: CATSRDLRPGSNQPQHF
CDR3nt: TGTGCCACCAGCAGAGATTTGAGACCTGGGAGCAATCAGCCCCAGCATTTT

d_gene: -
v_gene: TRBV4-2
j_gene: TRBJ1-5
abundance: -
CDR3aa: CASSQEGHQSNQPQHF
CDR3nt: TGTGCCAGCAGCCAAGAGGGGCACCAGAGCAATCAGCCCCAGCATTTT

d_gene: -
v_gene: TRBV19
j_gene: TRBJ2-2
abundance: many
CDR3aa: CASSSPLTASGTGELFF
CDR3nt: TGTGCCAGTAGTTCGCCCCTCACTGCCTCCGGCACCGGGGAGCTGTTTTTT

d_gene: -
v_gene: TRBV2
j_gene: TRBJ2-4
abundance: many
CDR3aa: CASSEWDLINIQYF
CDR3nt: TGTGCCAGCAGTGAATGGGACCTGATAAACATTCAGTACTTC

d_gene: TRBD2
v_gene: TRBV3-1
j_gene: TRBJ2-5
abundance: many
CDR3aa: CASSPGRTSGEETQYF
CDR3nt: TGTGCCAGCAGCCCTGGGCGGACTAGCGGAGAAGAGACCCAGTACTTC

d_gene: TRBD1
v_gene: TRBV5-6
j_gene: TRBJ2-5
abundance: -
CDR3aa: CASSRDREVETQYF
CDR3nt: TGTGCCAGCAGCCGGGACAGGGAAGTTGAGACCCAGTACTTC

d_gene: -
v_gene: TRBV16
j_gene: TRBJ1-5
abundance: few
CDR3aa: CASSQDGKVQPQHF
CDR3nt: TGTGCCAGCAGCCAAGATGGAAAAGTTCAGCCCCAGCATTTT

d_gene: -
v_gene: TRBV28
j_gene: TRBJ2-2
abundance: -
CDR3aa: CASSLFAGSNTGELFF
CDR3nt: TGTGCCAGCAGTTTATTCGCAGGCTCGAACACCGGGGAGCTGTTTTTT

d_gene: -
v_gene: TRBV10-3
j_gene: TRBJ2-1
abundance: -
CDR3aa: CAISLSSYNEQFF
CDR3nt: TGTGCCATCAGCCTGAGCTCCTACAATGAGCAGTTCTTC

d_gene: TRBD1
v_gene: TRBV6-5
j_gene: TRBJ2-2
abundance: many
CDR3aa: CASSYDRTGGREAGELFF
CDR3nt: TGTGCCAGCAGTTACGATCGGACAGGGGGCCGGGAGGCGGGGGAGCTGTTTTTT

d_gene: -
v_gene: TRBV18
j_gene: TRBJ2-2
abundance: -
CDR3aa: CASSPPYLRPGELFF
CDR3nt: TGTGCCAGCTCACCACCATATCTCCGACCCGGGGAGCTGTTTTTT

d_gene: TRBD1
v_gene: TRBV19
j_gene: TRBJ2-1
abundance: many
CDR3aa: CASSIEYRGHEQFF
CDR3nt: TGTGCCAGTAGTATAGAGTACAGGGGGCATGAGCAGTTCTTC

d_gene: -
v_gene: TRBV5-1
j_gene: TRBJ1-1
abundance: many
CDR3aa: CASSGGGSEVTEAFF
CDR3nt: TGCGCCAGCAGCGGGGGGGGGTCCGAGGTCACTGAAGCTTTCTTT

d_gene: -
v_gene: TRBV19
j_gene: TRBJ1-6
abundance: many
CDR3aa: CASSIDRDSLRGSPLHF
CDR3nt: TGTGCCAGTAGTATAGATCGAGACAGCCTGCGCGGTTCACCCCTCCACTTT

d_gene: TRBD1
v_gene: TRBV20-1
j_gene: TRBJ2-5
abundance: -
CDR3aa: CSAPTGGGTETQYF
CDR3nt: TGCAGTGCCCCGACAGGGGGGGGGACGGAGACCCAGTACTTC

d_gene: TRBD2
v_gene: TRBV2
j_gene: TRBJ2-2
abundance: many
CDR3aa: CASTPSGSRTGELFF
CDR3nt: TGTGCCAGCACCCCCAGCGGGAGTAGAACCGGGGAGCTGTTTTTT

d_gene: TRBD1
v_gene: TRBV7-3
j_gene: TRBJ1-4
abundance: -
CDR3aa: CASSKPPGQGNEKLFF
CDR3nt: TGTGCCAGCAGCAAACCTCCGGGACAGGGGAATGAAAAACTGTTTTTT

d_gene: -
v_gene: TRBV19
j_gene: TRBJ2-4
abundance: many
CDR3aa: CASKGSGSAKNIQYF
CDR3nt: TGTGCCAGTAAGGGGAGTGGTTCGGCCAAAAACATTCAGTACTTC